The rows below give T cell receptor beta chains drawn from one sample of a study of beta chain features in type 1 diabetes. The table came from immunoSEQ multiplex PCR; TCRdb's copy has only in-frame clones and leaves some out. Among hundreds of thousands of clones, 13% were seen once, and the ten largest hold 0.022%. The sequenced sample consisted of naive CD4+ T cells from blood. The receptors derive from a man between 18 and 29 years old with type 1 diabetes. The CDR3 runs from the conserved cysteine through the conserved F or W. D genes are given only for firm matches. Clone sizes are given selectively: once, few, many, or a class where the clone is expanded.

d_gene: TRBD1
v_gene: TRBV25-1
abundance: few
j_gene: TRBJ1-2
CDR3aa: CASSLPGGTGEVGYTF
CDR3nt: TGTGCCAGCAGTCTCCCGGGGGGGACAGGGGAGGTTGGCTACACCTTC

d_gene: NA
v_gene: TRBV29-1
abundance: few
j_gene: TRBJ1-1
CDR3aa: CSVLVLGNTEAFF
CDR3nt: TGCAGCGTTCTCGTCCTTGGGAACACTGAAGCTTTCTTT

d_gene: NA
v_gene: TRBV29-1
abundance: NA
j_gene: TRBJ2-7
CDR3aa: CSVGGATVSYEQYF
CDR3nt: TGCAGCGTTGGGGGCGCAACCGTCTCCTACGAGCAGTACTTC

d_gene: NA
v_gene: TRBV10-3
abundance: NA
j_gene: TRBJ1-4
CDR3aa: CAISEGTGNEKLFF
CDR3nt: TGTGCCATCAGTGAGGGCACTGGTAATGAAAAACTGTTTTTT

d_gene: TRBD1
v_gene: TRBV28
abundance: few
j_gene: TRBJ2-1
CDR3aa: CASSLGQETRNEQFF
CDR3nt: TGTGCCAGCAGTCTGGGACAGGAAACTCGGAATGAGCAGTTCTTC

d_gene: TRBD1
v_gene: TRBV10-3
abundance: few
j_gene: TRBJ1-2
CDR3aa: CAAGGGTNQFYGYTF
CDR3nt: TGTGCCGCAGGGGGCGGGACCAACCAATTTTACGGCTACACCTTC

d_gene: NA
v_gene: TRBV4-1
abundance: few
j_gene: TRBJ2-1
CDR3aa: CASSQVTKGADEQFF
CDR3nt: TGCGCCAGCAGCCAAGTGACTAAAGGGGCGGATGAGCAGTTCTTC

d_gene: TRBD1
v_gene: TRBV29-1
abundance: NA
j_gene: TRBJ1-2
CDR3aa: CSVGQGAYGYTF
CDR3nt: TGCAGCGTTGGTCAGGGGGCCTATGGCTACACCTTC

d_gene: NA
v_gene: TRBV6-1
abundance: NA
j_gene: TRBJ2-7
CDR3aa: CASSGDGYEQYF
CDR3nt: TGTGCCAGCAGTGGAGACGGCTACGAGCAGTACTTC

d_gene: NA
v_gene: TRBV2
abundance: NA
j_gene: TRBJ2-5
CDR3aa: CASSENGWTETQYF
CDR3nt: TGTGCCAGCAGTGAAAATGGCTGGACCGAGACCCAGTACTTC

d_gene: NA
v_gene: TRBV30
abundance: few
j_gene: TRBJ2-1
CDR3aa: CAWSVEGNEQFF
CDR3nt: TGTGCCTGGAGTGTAGAGGGAAATGAGCAGTTCTTC

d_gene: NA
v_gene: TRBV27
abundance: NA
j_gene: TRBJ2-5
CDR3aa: CASSSRTETQYF
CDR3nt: TGTGCCAGCAGTTCCAGGACGGAGACCCAGTACTTC

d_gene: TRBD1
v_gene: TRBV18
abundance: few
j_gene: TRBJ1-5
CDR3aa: CASSTGGNQPQHF
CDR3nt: TGTGCCAGCTCCACAGGGGGCAATCAGCCCCAGCATTTT

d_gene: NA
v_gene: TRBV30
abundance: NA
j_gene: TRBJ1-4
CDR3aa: CAWNGGSEKLFF
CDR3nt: TGTGCCTGGAACGGAGGCAGTGAAAAACTGTTTTTT

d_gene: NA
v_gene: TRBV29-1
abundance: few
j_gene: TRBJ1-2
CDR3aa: CSVDPSGALLYTF
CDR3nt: TGCAGCGTAGACCCCTCAGGGGCCTTACTCTACACCTTC

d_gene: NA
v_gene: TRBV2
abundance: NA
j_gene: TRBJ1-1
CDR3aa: CASKAGANTEAFF
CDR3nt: TGTGCCAGCAAGGCGGGGGCGAACACTGAAGCTTTCTTT

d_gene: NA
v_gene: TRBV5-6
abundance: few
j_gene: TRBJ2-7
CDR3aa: CASSPGQHPYEQYF
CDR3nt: TGTGCCAGCAGCCCCGGACAGCACCCCTACGAGCAGTACTTC

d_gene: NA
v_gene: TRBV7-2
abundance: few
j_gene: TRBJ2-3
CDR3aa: CANGVPSTDTQYF
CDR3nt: TGTGCCAACGGGGTCCCCAGCACAGATACGCAGTATTTT

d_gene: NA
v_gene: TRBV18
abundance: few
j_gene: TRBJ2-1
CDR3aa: CASSPGISYNEQFF
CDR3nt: TGTGCCAGCTCACCAGGGATTTCCTACAATGAGCAGTTCTTC

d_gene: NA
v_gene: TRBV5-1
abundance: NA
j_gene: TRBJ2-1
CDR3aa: CASSLVLSSYNEQFF
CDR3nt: TGCGCCAGCAGCTTAGTCCTGAGCTCCTACAATGAGCAGTTCTTC

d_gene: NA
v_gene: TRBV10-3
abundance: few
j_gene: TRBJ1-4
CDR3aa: CAISGVDEKLFF
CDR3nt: TGTGCCATCAGTGGAGTCGATGAAAAACTGTTTTTT

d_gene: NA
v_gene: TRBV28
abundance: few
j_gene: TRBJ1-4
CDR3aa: CASSTSARGVNEKLFF
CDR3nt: TGTGCCAGCAGTACCTCCGCGAGGGGGGTGAATGAAAAACTGTTTTTT

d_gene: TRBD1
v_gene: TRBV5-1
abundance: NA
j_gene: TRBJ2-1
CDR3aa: CASSQGTGAYNEQFF
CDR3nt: TGCGCCAGCAGCCAGGGGACAGGGGCCTACAATGAGCAGTTCTTC

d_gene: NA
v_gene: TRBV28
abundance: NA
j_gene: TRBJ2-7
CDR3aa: CASSLPTISYEQYF
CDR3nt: TGTGCCAGCAGTTTACCAACAATCTCCTACGAGCAGTACTTC

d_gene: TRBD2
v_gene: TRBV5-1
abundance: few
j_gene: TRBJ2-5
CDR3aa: CASSPAGEYETQYF
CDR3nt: TGCGCCAGCAGCCCCGCGGGGGAGTATGAGACCCAGTACTTC

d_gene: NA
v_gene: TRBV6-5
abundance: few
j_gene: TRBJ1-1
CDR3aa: CASSQSTEAFF
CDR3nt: TGTGCCAGCAGTCAGAGCACTGAAGCTTTCTTT

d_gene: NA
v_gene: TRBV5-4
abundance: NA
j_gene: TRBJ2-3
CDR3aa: CASSWIWSTDTQYF
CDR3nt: TGTGCCAGCAGCTGGATTTGGAGCACAGATACGCAGTATTTT

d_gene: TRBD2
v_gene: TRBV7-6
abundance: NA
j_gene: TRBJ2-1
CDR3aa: CASTPRGLGVNEQFF
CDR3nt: TGTGCCAGCACCCCGCGGGGGTTGGGGGTCAATGAGCAGTTCTTC

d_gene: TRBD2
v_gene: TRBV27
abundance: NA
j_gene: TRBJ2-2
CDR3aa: CASSSPSSGGPANTGELFF
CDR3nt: TGTGCCAGCAGTTCCCCCTCTAGCGGGGGGCCCGCGAACACCGGGGAGCTGTTTTTT

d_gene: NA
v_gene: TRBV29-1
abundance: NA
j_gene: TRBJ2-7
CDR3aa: CSAPGPGLYEQYF
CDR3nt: TGCAGCGCTCCCGGTCCAGGGTTGTACGAGCAGTACTTC

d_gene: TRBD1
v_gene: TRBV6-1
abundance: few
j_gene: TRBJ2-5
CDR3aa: CASRDLGQLETQYF
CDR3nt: TGTGCCAGCAGGGACCTGGGACAGTTAGAGACCCAGTACTTC

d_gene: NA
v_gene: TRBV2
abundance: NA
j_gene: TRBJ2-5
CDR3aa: CASSTTEPSKETQYF
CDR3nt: TGTGCCAGCAGTACGACGGAGCCAAGTAAAGAGACCCAGTACTTC

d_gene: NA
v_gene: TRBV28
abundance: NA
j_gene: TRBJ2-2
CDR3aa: CASSLGASNTGELFF
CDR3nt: TGTGCCAGCAGTTTAGGGGCCTCGAACACCGGGGAGCTGTTTTTT

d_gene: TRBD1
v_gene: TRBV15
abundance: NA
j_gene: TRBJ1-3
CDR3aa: CATSRDPDRGGNTIYF
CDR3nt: TGTGCCACCAGCAGAGATCCCGACAGGGGGGGAAACACCATATATTTT

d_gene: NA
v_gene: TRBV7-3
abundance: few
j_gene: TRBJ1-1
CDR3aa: CASSRGRWHTEAFF
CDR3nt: TGTGCCAGCAGCCGGGGACGATGGCACACTGAAGCTTTCTTT

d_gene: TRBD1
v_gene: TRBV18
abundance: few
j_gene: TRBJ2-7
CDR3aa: CASSPNRDRGLGEQYF
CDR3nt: TGTGCCAGCTCACCAAACCGGGACAGGGGGCTTGGCGAGCAGTACTTC

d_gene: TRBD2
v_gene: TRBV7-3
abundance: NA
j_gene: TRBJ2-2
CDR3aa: CASSLPGLSTTSGELFF
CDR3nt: TGTGCCAGCAGCTTACCGGGACTATCAACTACCTCCGGGGAGCTGTTTTTT

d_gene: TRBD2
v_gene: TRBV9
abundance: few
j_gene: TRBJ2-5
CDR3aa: CASSLAGGPETQYF
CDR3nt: TGTGCCAGCAGTTTAGCGGGGGGGCCGGAGACCCAGTACTTC

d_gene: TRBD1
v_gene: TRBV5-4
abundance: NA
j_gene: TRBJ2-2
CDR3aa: CASSSMGQGSNTGELFF
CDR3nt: TGTGCCAGCAGCTCAATGGGACAGGGCTCGAACACCGGGGAGCTGTTTTTT

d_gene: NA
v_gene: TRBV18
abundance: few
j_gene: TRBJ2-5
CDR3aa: CASSRNGQTNQETQYF
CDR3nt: TGTGCCAGCTCACGCAATGGACAGACTAACCAAGAGACCCAGTACTTC

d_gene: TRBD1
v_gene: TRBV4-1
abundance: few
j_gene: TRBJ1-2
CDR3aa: CASSQDRGQGAIGGSYGYTF
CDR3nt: TGCGCCAGCAGCCAAGATCGAGGACAGGGGGCCATTGGGGGCAGCTATGGCTACACCTTC

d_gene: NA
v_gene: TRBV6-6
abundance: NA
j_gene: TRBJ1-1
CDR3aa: CASSDTGVLTEAFF
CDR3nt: TGTGCCAGCAGTGACACGGGGGTATTGACTGAAGCTTTCTTT

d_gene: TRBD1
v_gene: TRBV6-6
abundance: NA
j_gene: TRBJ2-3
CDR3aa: CASKRGTGGVWEYF
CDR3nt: TGTGCCAGCAAACGTGGAACAGGGGGCGTGTGGGAGTATTTT

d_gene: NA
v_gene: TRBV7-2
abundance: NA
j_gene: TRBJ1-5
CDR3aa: CASSSPPGPQHF
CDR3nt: TGTGCCAGCAGCTCTCCCCCGGGGCCCCAGCATTTT

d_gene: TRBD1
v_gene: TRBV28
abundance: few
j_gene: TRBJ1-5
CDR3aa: CASGTGDQPQHF
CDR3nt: TGTGCCAGCGGGACAGGGGATCAGCCCCAGCATTTT

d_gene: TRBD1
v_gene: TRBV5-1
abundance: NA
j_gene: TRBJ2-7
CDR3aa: CASSKWTGGSYEQYF
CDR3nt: TGCGCCAGCAGCAAATGGACAGGGGGCTCCTACGAGCAGTACTTC